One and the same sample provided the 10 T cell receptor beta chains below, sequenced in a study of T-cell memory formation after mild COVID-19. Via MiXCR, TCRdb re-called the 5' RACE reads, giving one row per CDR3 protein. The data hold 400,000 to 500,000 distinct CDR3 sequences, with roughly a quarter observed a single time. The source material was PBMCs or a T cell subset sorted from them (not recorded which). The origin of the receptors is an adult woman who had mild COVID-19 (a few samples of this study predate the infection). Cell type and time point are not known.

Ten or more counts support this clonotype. CDR3 bases: TGTGCCAGCTCCCCCGGACAGGTCGGCAGCAATCAGCCCCAGCATTTT. Protein: CASSPGQVGSNQPQHF. This chain uses TRBV18 with TRBJ1-5; TRBD1 agrees at 7 bases. CDR1 and CDR2 (germline): KGHSH, LQKENI. There are 16 residues in the CDR3. J was trimmed by 1 base and V by 6 bases; bases with no gene match: 9.

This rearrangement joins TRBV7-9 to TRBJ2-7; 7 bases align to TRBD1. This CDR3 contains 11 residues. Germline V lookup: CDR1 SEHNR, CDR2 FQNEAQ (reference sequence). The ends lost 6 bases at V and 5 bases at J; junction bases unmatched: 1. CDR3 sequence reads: CASRGTDEQYF. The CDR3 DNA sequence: TGTGCCAGCAGGGGGACAGACGAGCAGTACTTC.

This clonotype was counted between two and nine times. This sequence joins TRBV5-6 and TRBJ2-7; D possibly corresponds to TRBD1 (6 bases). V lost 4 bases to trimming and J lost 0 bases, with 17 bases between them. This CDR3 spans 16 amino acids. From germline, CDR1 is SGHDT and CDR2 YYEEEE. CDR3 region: CASSPGPGVSSYEQYF. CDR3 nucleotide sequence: TGTGCCAGCAGCCCAGGCCCAGGGGTGAGCTCCTACGAGCAGTACTTC.

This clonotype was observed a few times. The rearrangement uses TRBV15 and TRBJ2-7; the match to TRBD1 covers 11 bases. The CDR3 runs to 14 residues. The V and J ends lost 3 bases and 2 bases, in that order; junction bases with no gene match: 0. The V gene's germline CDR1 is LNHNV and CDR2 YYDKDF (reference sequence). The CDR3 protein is CATSRGQGAYEQYF. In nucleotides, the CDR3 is TGTGCCACCAGCAGGGGACAGGGGGCCTACGAGCAGTACTTC.

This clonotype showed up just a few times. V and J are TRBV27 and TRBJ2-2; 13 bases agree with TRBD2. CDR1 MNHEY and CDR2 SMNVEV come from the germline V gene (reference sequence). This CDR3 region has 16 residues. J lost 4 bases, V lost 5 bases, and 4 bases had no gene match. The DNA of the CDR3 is TGTGCCAGCAGTGCCGGACTAGCGGGGGCCACCGGGGAGCTGTTTTTT. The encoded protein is CASSAGLAGATGELFF.

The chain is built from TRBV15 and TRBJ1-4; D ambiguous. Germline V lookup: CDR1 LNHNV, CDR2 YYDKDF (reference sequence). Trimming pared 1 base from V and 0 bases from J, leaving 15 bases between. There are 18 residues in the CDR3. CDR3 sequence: CATSRGVTGYATNEKLFF. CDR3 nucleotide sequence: TGTGCCACCAGCAGAGGGGTTACGGGGTATGCAACTAATGAAAAACTGTTTTTT.

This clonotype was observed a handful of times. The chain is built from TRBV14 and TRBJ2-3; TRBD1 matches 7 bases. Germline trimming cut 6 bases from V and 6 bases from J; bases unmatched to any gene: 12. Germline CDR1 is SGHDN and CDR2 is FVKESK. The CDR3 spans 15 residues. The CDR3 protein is CASSPGQALSDTQYF. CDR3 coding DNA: TGTGCCAGCAGTCCCGGACAGGCTCTTTCTGATACGCAGTATTTT.

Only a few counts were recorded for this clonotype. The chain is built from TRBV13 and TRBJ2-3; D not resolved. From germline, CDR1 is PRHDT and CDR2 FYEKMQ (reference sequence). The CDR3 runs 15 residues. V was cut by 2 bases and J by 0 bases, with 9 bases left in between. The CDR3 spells CASSLSLGSTDTQYF. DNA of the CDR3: TGTGCCAGCAGCTTATCTCTAGGTAGCACAGATACGCAGTATTTT.

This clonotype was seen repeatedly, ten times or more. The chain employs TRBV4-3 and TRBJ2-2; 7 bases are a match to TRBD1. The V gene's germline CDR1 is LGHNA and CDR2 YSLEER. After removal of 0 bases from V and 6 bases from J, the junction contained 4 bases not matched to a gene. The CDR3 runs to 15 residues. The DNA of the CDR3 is TGCGCCAGCAGCCAAGACGAGGGGGCGCCCGGGGAGCTGTTTTTT. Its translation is CASSQDEGAPGELFF.

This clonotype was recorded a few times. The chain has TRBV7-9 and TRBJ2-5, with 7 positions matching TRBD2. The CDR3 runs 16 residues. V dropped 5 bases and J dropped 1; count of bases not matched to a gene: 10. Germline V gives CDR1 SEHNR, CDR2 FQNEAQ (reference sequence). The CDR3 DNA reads TGTGCCAGCAGCAACCTCGTGACGGGGGGCCAAGAGACCCAGTACTTC. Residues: CASSNLVTGGQETQYF.